These T cell receptor beta chains were read from a single sample in a study of blood T cell repertoires in COVID-19. Generated by immunoSEQ multiplex PCR, the TCRdb table keeps only in-frame clones and is missing some. The table shows about 23,000 clones, with around 83% occurring only once. Sequencing used peripheral blood. These receptors were collected from an older man with acute or convalescent COVID-19. The CDR3 runs from the conserved cysteine through the conserved F or W. A D gene is named only where the DNA matches it firmly. For some rows the clone size is stated as once, few or many, or as a class when expanded; others skip it.

cdr3_nt: TGTGCCAGCTCACCACGCGGGGTTCGCGCTTTCTTT; cdr3_aa: CASSPRGVRAFF; clone_size: .; v_call: TRBV18; j_call: TRBJ1-1; d_call: .
cdr3_nt: TGCGCCAGCAGCCACCCCGACAGGGGTATTTACGAGCAGTACTTC; cdr3_aa: CASSHPDRGIYEQYF; clone_size: .; v_call: TRBV5-1; j_call: TRBJ2-7; d_call: TRBD1
cdr3_nt: TGTGCCAGCAGCCAACAGGGGGTGGGTGAAAAACTGTTTTTT; cdr3_aa: CASSQQGVGEKLFF; clone_size: .; v_call: TRBV7-2; j_call: TRBJ1-4; d_call: TRBD1
cdr3_nt: TGTGCCAGCAGCTCCGGGACAGGGTTGGAGGAGACCCAGTACTTC; cdr3_aa: CASSSGTGLEETQYF; clone_size: .; v_call: TRBV5-4; j_call: TRBJ2-5; d_call: TRBD1
cdr3_nt: TGTGCCAGCAGCTTGTTACGGGGGGAAACGGGTCAGCCCCAGCATTTT; cdr3_aa: CASSLLRGETGQPQHF; clone_size: .; v_call: TRBV5-8; j_call: TRBJ1-5; d_call: .
cdr3_nt: TGTGCCACCAGTGGGGGCCACGCAGATACGCAGTATTTT; cdr3_aa: CATSGGHADTQYF; clone_size: few; v_call: TRBV24-1; j_call: TRBJ2-3; d_call: .
cdr3_nt: TGTGCCAGCAGCCAAGACTTGGGTGCGGTCACAGATACGCAGTATTTT; cdr3_aa: CASSQDLGAVTDTQYF; clone_size: .; v_call: TRBV4-2; j_call: TRBJ2-3; d_call: .
cdr3_nt: TGTGCCAGCAGTCGGGGACAGGCAGCTAACTATGGCTACACCTTC; cdr3_aa: CASSRGQAANYGYTF; clone_size: .; v_call: TRBV6-5; j_call: TRBJ1-2; d_call: TRBD1
cdr3_nt: TGTGCCAGCAGCACAAGACTAGCGCCTAGCACAGATACGCAGTATTTT; cdr3_aa: CASSTRLAPSTDTQYF; clone_size: .; v_call: TRBV27; j_call: TRBJ2-3; d_call: TRBD2
cdr3_nt: TGCGCCAGCAGTCCGGGGGGGCCAGGGTCGTATGGCTACACCTTC; cdr3_aa: CASSPGGPGSYGYTF; clone_size: .; v_call: TRBV23-1; j_call: TRBJ1-2; d_call: .
cdr3_nt: TGTGCCAGCAGCCCTCCGACAGGGGAGGCAGAGACCCAGTACTTC; cdr3_aa: CASSPPTGEAETQYF; clone_size: .; v_call: TRBV5-4; j_call: TRBJ2-5; d_call: TRBD1
cdr3_nt: TGCGCCAGCAGCCTACAGATGACAGGGGATAATGAAAAACTGTTTTTT; cdr3_aa: CASSLQMTGDNEKLFF; clone_size: .; v_call: TRBV5-1; j_call: TRBJ1-4; d_call: TRBD1
cdr3_nt: TGTGCCAGCAGCTACACGACAGGAGTGAACACTGAAGCTTTCTTT; cdr3_aa: CASSYTTGVNTEAFF; clone_size: few; v_call: TRBV7-6; j_call: TRBJ1-1; d_call: .
cdr3_nt: TGTGCCTGGCGTCCTAGCAGGAACACTGAAGCTTTCTTT; cdr3_aa: CAWRPSRNTEAFF; clone_size: once; v_call: TRBV30; j_call: TRBJ1-1; d_call: .
cdr3_nt: TGTGCCAGCAGCTATGGGACTGCTGAAAAACTGTTTTTT; cdr3_aa: CASSYGTAEKLFF; clone_size: .; v_call: TRBV7-6; j_call: TRBJ1-4; d_call: .
cdr3_nt: TGTGCCTGGAGTCTGGGCAGAGAGCAGTTCTTC; cdr3_aa: CAWSLGREQFF; clone_size: few; v_call: TRBV30; j_call: TRBJ2-1; d_call: .
cdr3_nt: TGTGCCAGCAGCTTAGGGATGGGGCGGACAGGGGTAGAAAAACTGTTTTTT; cdr3_aa: CASSLGMGRTGVEKLFF; clone_size: .; v_call: TRBV7-2; j_call: TRBJ1-4; d_call: TRBD1
cdr3_nt: TGTGCCAGCAGCCCCGGGACACCGGATAATTCGGCCCTCCACTTT; cdr3_aa: CASSPGTPDNSALHF; clone_size: .; v_call: TRBV7-3; j_call: TRBJ1-6; d_call: .
cdr3_nt: TGTGCCAGCAGCTTGGGACAGATAATGAACACTGAAGCTTTCTTT; cdr3_aa: CASSLGQIMNTEAFF; clone_size: .; v_call: TRBV5-4; j_call: TRBJ1-1; d_call: .
cdr3_nt: TGCGCCAGCAGCCAAGTGGGGACTAGCGGGAGGGAGGATACGCAGTATTTT; cdr3_aa: CASSQVGTSGREDTQYF; clone_size: .; v_call: TRBV4-1; j_call: TRBJ2-3; d_call: TRBD2
cdr3_nt: TGTGCCAGCAGCCCTACCGGGACAATATACGAGCAGTACTTC; cdr3_aa: CASSPTGTIYEQYF; clone_size: .; v_call: TRBV7-8; j_call: TRBJ2-7; d_call: .
cdr3_nt: TGTGCCAGCTCACCACTTTCAGTCCGTGACATTCAGCCCCAGCATTTT; cdr3_aa: CASSPLSVRDIQPQHF; clone_size: .; v_call: TRBV18; j_call: TRBJ1-5; d_call: .
cdr3_nt: TGTGCCAGCTCAGCGGAGACAGGATTTAATGAAAAACTGTTTTTT; cdr3_aa: CASSAETGFNEKLFF; clone_size: .; v_call: TRBV18; j_call: TRBJ1-4; d_call: .